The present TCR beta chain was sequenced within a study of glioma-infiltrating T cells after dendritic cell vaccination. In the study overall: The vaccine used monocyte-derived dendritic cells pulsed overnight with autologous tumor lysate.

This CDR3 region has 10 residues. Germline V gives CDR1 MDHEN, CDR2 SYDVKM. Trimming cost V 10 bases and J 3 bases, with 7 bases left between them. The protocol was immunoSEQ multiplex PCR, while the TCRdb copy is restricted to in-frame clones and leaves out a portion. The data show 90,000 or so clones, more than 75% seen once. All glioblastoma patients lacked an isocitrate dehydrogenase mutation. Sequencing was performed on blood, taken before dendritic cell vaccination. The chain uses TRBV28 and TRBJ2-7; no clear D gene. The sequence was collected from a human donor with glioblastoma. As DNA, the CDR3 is TGTGCCACCTTCCTCTACGAGCAGTACTTC. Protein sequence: CATFLYEQYF.